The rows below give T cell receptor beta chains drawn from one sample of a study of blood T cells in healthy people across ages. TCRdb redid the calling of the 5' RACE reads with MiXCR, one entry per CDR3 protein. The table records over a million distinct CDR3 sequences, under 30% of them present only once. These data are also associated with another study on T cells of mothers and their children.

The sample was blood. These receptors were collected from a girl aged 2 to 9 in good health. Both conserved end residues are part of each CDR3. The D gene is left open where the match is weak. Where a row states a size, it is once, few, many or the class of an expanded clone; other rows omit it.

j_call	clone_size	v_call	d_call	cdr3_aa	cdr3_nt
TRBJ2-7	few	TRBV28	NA	CASSFEGVGREEQYF	TGTGCCAGCAGTTTCGAGGGGGTAGGACGGGAAGAGCAGTACTTC
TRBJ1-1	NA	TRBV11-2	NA	CASSLALERVPEAFF	TGTGCCAGCAGCTTAGCTCTCGAGAGAGTCCCTGAAGCTTTCTTT
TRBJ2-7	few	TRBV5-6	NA	CASSLGTPGRGEQYF	TGTGCCAGCAGCCTTGGCACCCCCGGACGAGGGGAGCAGTACTTC
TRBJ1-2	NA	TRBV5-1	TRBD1	CASTETGGGYTF	TGCGCCAGCACGGAAACAGGGGGTGGCTACACCTTC
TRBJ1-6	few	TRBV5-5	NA	CASRAEGEYSPLHF	TGTGCCAGCAGGGCTGAGGGAGAGTATTCACCCCTCCACTTT
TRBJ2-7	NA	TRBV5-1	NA	CASRLLSTDEQYF	TGCGCCAGCCGCCTACTTTCGACGGACGAGCAGTACTTC
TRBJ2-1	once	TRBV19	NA	CASSMADRYNEQFF	TGTGCCAGTAGTATGGCTGACCGGTACAATGAGCAGTTCTTC
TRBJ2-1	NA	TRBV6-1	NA	CASSEDGTAYNEQFF	TGTGCCAGCAGTGAAGATGGGACGGCCTACAATGAGCAGTTCTTC
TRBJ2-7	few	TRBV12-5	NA	CASGLPLGDLNFYEQYF	TGTGCTAGTGGTTTGCCCCTCGGGGACTTGAACTTCTACGAGCAGTACTTC
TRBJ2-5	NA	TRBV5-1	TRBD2	CASSSRLAGGESQETQYF	TGCGCCAGCAGCTCCCGACTAGCGGGTGGGGAAAGCCAAGAGACCCAGTACTTC
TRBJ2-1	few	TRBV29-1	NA	CSVARITGNEQFF	TGCAGCGTTGCTCGAATTACCGGGAATGAGCAGTTCTTC
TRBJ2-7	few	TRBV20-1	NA	CSARKTGTYEQYF	TGCAGTGCTAGAAAAACAGGGACCTACGAGCAGTACTTC
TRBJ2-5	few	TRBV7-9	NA	CASSLSNGGGPQETQYF	TGTGCCAGCAGCCTTTCCAACGGGGGAGGTCCCCAAGAGACCCAGTACTTC
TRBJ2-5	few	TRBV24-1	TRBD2	CATSDTPGLAHQETQYF	TGTGCCACCAGTGATACCCCAGGACTAGCGCACCAAGAGACCCAGTACTTC
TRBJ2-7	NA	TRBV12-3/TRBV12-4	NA	CASSFGGARGRSGQYF	TGTGCCAGCAGTTTTGGTGGGGCCAGGGGCCGGTCGGGGCAGTACTTC
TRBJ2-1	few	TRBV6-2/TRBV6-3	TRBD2	CASSLSGGVNEQFF	TGTGCCAGCAGTCTTAGCGGGGGGGTCAATGAGCAGTTCTTC
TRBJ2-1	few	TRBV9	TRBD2	CASSGGPGLAYNEQFF	TGTGCCAGCAGCGGAGGGCCGGGACTAGCCTACAATGAGCAGTTCTTC
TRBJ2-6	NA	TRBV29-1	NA	CSVSGVLSGANVLTF	TGCAGCGTCTCGGGTGTACTCTCTGGGGCCAACGTCCTGACTTTC
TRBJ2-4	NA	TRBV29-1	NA	CSAGQQNIQYF	TGCAGCGCAGGACAGCAAAACATTCAGTACTTC
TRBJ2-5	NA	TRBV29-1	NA	CSGRDGTQYF	TGTTCCGGCAGGGACGGGACCCAGTACTTC
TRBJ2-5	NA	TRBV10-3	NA	CAISAGIQETQYF	TGTGCCATCAGTGCAGGTATCCAAGAGACCCAGTACTTC
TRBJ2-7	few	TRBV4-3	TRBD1	CASSQRQGVYEQYF	TGCGCCAGCAGCCAAAGGCAGGGGGTCTACGAGCAGTACTTC
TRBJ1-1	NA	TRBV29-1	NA	CSVYSGIGDTEAFF	TGCAGCGTTTATTCAGGGATCGGGGACACTGAAGCTTTCTTT
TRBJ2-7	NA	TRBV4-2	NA	CASSQDRLRVYEQYF	TGTGCCAGCAGCCAGGATAGACTTAGGGTATACGAGCAGTACTTC
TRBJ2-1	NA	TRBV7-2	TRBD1	CASSYPGQQQFF	TGTGCCAGCAGTTATCCGGGACAGCAGCAGTTCTTC
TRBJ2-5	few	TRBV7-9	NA	CASSPIGRTERPEETQYF	TGTGCCAGCAGCCCCATAGGCAGGACAGAGCGACCTGAAGAGACCCAGTACTTC
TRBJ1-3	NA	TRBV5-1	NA	CASSLAGTPGNTIYF	TGCGCCAGCAGCTTGGCCGGGACGCCTGGAAACACCATATATTTT
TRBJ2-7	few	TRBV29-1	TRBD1	CSVGTTGEQYF	TGCAGCGTGGGGACGACAGGGGAGCAGTACTTC
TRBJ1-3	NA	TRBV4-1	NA	CANSQFEEGGNTIYF	TGCGCCAACAGCCAATTTGAAGAAGGAGGAAACACCATATATTTT
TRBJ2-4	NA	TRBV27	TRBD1	CASSFPQGQGSAKNIQYF	TGTGCCAGCAGTTTCCCTCAGGGACAGGGTAGTGCCAAAAACATTCAGTACTTC
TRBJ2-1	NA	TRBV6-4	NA	CASSDSELGDEQFF	TGTGCCAGCAGTGACTCAGAACTTGGGGATGAGCAGTTCTTC
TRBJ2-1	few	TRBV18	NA	CASSPNQGSGEQFF	TGTGCCAGCTCACCAAATCAGGGGTCAGGGGAGCAGTTCTTC
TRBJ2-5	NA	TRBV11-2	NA	CASSLVVSLGTQYF	TGTGCCAGCAGCTTAGTGGTTAGTCTAGGAACCCAGTACTTC
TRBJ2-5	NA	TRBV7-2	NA	CASSPLWGLETQYF	TGTGCCAGCAGCCCCCTGTGGGGGTTAGAGACCCAGTACTTC
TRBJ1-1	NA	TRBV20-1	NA	CSARDQLTF	TGCAGTGCTAGAGATCAGTTAACATTT
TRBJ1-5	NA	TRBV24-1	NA	CATSDLSDGQPQHF	TGTGCCACCAGTGATTTATCCGACGGACAGCCCCAGCATTTT
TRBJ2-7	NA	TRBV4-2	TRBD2	CASSQLADPMGEQYF	TGTGCCAGCAGCCAACTAGCGGACCCAATGGGGGAGCAGTACTTC
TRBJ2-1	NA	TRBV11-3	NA	CASTPTGYAYNEQFF	TGTGCCAGCACACCTACTGGGTATGCATACAATGAGCAGTTCTTC
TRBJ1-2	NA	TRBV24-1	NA	CATSEPDPPYGYTF	TGTGCCACCAGTGAACCGGACCCTCCCTATGGCTACACCTTC
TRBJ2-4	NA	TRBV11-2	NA	CASSLAGGLAKNIQYF	TGTGCCAGCAGCTTAGCTGGCGGGCTAGCCAAAAACATTCAGTACTTC
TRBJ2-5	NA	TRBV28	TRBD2	CASRRGTSGDQETQYF	TGTGCCAGCAGGAGGGGGACTAGCGGAGATCAAGAGACCCAGTACTTC
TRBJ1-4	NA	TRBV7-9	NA	CASRGALGGEKLFF	TGTGCCAGCAGAGGGGCCCTCGGGGGTGAAAAACTGTTTTTT
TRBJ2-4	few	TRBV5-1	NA	CASTLVGENIQYF	TGCGCCAGCACCTTGGTCGGGGAAAACATTCAGTACTTC
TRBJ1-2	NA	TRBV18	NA	CASPPVPRDGYTF	TGTGCCAGCCCACCGGTCCCTCGGGATGGCTACACCTTC
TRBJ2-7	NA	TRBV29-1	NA	CSVDGQGNYEQYF	TGCAGCGTTGATGGCCAGGGCAACTACGAGCAGTACTTC
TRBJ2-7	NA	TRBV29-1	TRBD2	CSVMAGGKSDLYEQYF	TGCAGCGTTATGGCGGGAGGTAAGAGTGACCTCTACGAGCAGTACTTC
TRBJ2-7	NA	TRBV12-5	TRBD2	CASGTSVAYEQYF	TGTGCTAGTGGAACTAGCGTGGCCTACGAGCAGTACTTC
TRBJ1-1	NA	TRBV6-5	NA	CAAKPRSQGRAEAFF	TGTGCCGCCAAGCCCCGATCACAGGGTCGGGCAGAAGCTTTCTTT